This TCR beta chain was retrieved from a study of regulatory T cells in long-lasting Graves disease. HTBI primers from iRepertoire and Arm-PCR of CDR3 regions yielded the TCR beta libraries. In TCRdb, the multiplex PCR reads were re-called with MiXCR into one record per CDR3 protein. The sample has roughly 610,000 distinct CDR3 sequences, 15% to 20% seen once; the top ten hold about 12%. Time point indicated: newly diagnosed GD, antithyroid drugs for less than 3 months. Making the TCR library involved RNA that had been extracted from PBMCs. Germline V gene data show CDR1 as MNHNY and CDR2 as SVGAGI (reference sequence). The CDR3 spans 17 residues. Trimming pared 0 bases from V and 3 bases from J, leaving 18 bases between. Points from the study as a whole: When disease was persistent, TRBV28, TRBJ1-2 and TRBJ2-5 were the favored segments. The small sample size may have reduced accuracy.

This clonotype was detected a few times. Its antigen remains unknown. A further study also used this sample, focusing on T cells in Graves' hyperthyroidism and ophthalmopathy. That source reports: Clinical symptoms, serum thyroxine and TRAb, thyroid ultrasound and orbital computed tomography together formed the diagnostic basis. Initially, a first-round RT-PCR of the TCR CDR3 employed the HTBI primer set.

The sequence was obtained from a man in his late teens or twenties with Graves disease. The sequencing here drew on peripheral blood mononuclear cells (PBMCs), taken at new diagnosis, from a patient treated with antithyroid drugs. The chain combines TRBV6-6 with TRBJ2-7; D may be TRBD2 (5 bases). The CDR3 DNA reads TGTGCCAGCAGTTACTCGAGTTCCCGGGAAGGTCTCTACGAGCAGTACTTC. This sequence encodes CASSYSSSREGLYEQYF.